These T cell receptor beta chains were read from a single sample in a study of CD8 T cells in Susac syndrome. TCRdb ran MiXCR on the immunoSEQ multiplex PCR reads and lists one entry per CDR3 protein. Among more than 250,000 distinct CDR3 sequences listed, about 92% were seen once. The sample consisted of CD4+ T cells from PBMCs. Receptors were obtained from a human donor with multiple sclerosis. CDR3s include the opening cysteine and the closing phenylalanine or tryptophan. D genes are given only for firm matches. Clone size is stated in some rows and not others, as once, few, many or a class when expanded.

d_call	v_call	j_call	cdr3_length	clone_size	cdr3_nt	cdr3_aa
TRBD1	TRBV29-1	TRBJ2-1	14	NA	TGCAGCGCCGGACAGGGAGGAGGGTACAATGAGCAGTTCTTC	CSAGQGGGYNEQFF
TRBD2	TRBV20-1	TRBJ2-2	15	NA	TGCAGTGCTCGGTTAAGCGGGAGAGTGCGGGGGGAGCTGTTTTTT	CSARLSGRVRGELFF
TRBD2	TRBV5-1	TRBJ2-2	17	NA	TGCGCCAGCACGAGCCGCCTAGCGGGAGTAGGTACCGGGGAGCTGTTTTTT	CASTSRLAGVGTGELFF
NA	TRBV5-6	TRBJ1-2	15	NA	TGTGCCAGCAGCTTCGGACGGATCCCAAACTATGGCTACACCTTC	CASSFGRIPNYGYTF
NA	TRBV29-1	TRBJ2-3	12	once	TGCAGCGTCGGGGGACACACAGATACGCAGTATTTT	CSVGGHTDTQYF
NA	TRBV7-9	TRBJ1-2	13	NA	TGTGCCAGCAGCGTGCTTGGGGCTTATGGCTACACCTTC	CASSVLGAYGYTF
NA	TRBV19	TRBJ2-2	15	NA	TGTGCCAGTAGTCCCGGGACAAGTGTAACCGGGGAGCTGTTTTTT	CASSPGTSVTGELFF
NA	TRBV7-2	TRBJ2-2	15	NA	TGTGCCAGCAGCTTAGCGATTTTTGGGGCCGGGGAGCTGTTTTTT	CASSLAIFGAGELFF
TRBD1	TRBV25-1	TRBJ2-6	18	NA	TGTGCCACCTCCTCGGACAGGACGGGCTTGGGAGGGGCCAACGTCCTGACTTTC	CATSSDRTGLGGANVLTF
TRBD2	TRBV10-3	TRBJ2-3	17	NA	TGTGCCATCAGTGGGACTAGCGGGAGCTCTGTTACAGATACGCAGTATTTT	CAISGTSGSSVTDTQYF
NA	TRBV5-1	TRBJ1-4	15	NA	TGCGCCAGCAGTCGCCAACTTGCAACTAATGAAAAACTGTTTTTT	CASSRQLATNEKLFF
TRBD2	TRBV4-3	TRBJ2-3	22	NA	TGCGCCAGCAGCCAAGAGGTCGGGGGGGATATACGGGAGCGAAGACGCACAGATACGCAGTATTTT	CASSQEVGGDIRERRRTDTQYF
TRBD2	TRBV7-2	TRBJ2-5	13	NA	TGTGCCAGCAGCTTTACGGGAGGAGAGACCCAGTACTTC	CASSFTGGETQYF
TRBD1	TRBV19	TRBJ1-5	17	NA	TGTGCCAGTAGTATTCAGGGGGCCCTACAATTCAATCAGCCCCAGCATTTT	CASSIQGALQFNQPQHF
NA	TRBV18	TRBJ1-2	15	NA	TGTGCCAGCTCACCACTCAGGGGAGAGGCCTCCGGCTACACCTTC	CASSPLRGEASGYTF
NA	TRBV7-9	TRBJ1-4	15	once	TGTGCCAGCAGCCCTCGACTAACAACTAATGAAAAACTGTTTTTT	CASSPRLTTNEKLFF
TRBD2	TRBV5-1	TRBJ2-7	16	NA	TGCGCCAGCAGCTGGGCGGTAGCGGGAGAGGGCTACGAGCAGTACTTC	CASSWAVAGEGYEQYF
NA	TRBV12-3/TRBV12-4	TRBJ2-3	10	NA	TGTGCCAGCGGCCAGCGTACGCAGTATTTT	CASGQRTQYF
NA	TRBV9	TRBJ2-3	14	NA	TGTGCCAGCCAGGGACACGGCCGAGGGGATACGCAGTATTTT	CASQGHGRGDTQYF
NA	TRBV5-4	TRBJ2-7	15	NA	TGTGCCAGCAGCTTGGGGACGACGACCTCCTACGAGCAGTACTTC	CASSLGTTTSYEQYF
NA	TRBV18	TRBJ2-5	12	NA	TGTGCCAGCTCCTCACGACTAGAGACCCAGTACTTC	CASSSRLETQYF
NA	TRBV5-5	TRBJ1-5	15	NA	TGTGCCAGCAGCTTAACATCAGCTATCAATCAGCCCCAGCATTTT	CASSLTSAINQPQHF
NA	TRBV12-3/TRBV12-4	TRBJ1-1	17	NA	TGTGCCAGCTTGAATAGGCCTAACCTGGAACTAAACACTGAAGCTTTCTTT	CASLNRPNLELNTEAFF
TRBD2	TRBV3-1	TRBJ2-7	16	few	TGTGCCAGCAGCCACCACGGTGGCGGGAGGGCCCACGAGCAGTACTTC	CASSHHGGGRAHEQYF
TRBD2	TRBV4-1	TRBJ2-1	15	NA	TGCGCCAGCAGCCGTACGGGGGAGGGTAACAATGAGCAGTTCTTC	CASSRTGEGNNEQFF
NA	TRBV5-1	TRBJ2-7	13	NA	TGCGCCAGCGGAAAGAGCGAGGTACGCGAGCAGTACTTC	CASGKSEVREQYF
TRBD1	TRBV5-1	TRBJ1-2	13	NA	TGCGCCAGCCAACAGGGGGCTGACTATGGCTACACCTTC	CASQQGADYGYTF
NA	TRBV23-1	TRBJ2-7	15	NA	TGCGCCAGCAGTCCGCCGGCTGCGAGCTCCTACGAGCAGTACTTC	CASSPPAASSYEQYF
NA	TRBV27	TRBJ1-5	17	NA	TGTGCCAGCAGTTTATGGGGAAGGGCCCCGGGCAATCAGCCCCAGCATTTT	CASSLWGRAPGNQPQHF
NA	TRBV20-1	TRBJ1-2	11	NA	TGCAGTGCTAGACCGAACTATGGCTACACCTTC	CSARPNYGYTF
TRBD1	TRBV9	TRBJ1-4	15	NA	TGTGCCAGCAGCGAAGGACAGGGGGCGGATGAAAAACTGTTTTTT	CASSEGQGADEKLFF
TRBD2	TRBV5-1	TRBJ2-6	16	NA	TGCGCCAGCAGGGGGGGGACTCCCTCTGGGGCCAACGTCCTGACTTTC	CASRGGTPSGANVLTF
TRBD2	TRBV7-9	TRBJ2-2	17	NA	TGTGCCAGCAGCTTTCGACTAGCGGGGTTTGATGGCGGGGAGCTGTTTTTT	CASSFRLAGFDGGELFF
NA	TRBV7-3	TRBJ2-6	14	NA	TGTGCCAGCAGCTTAAAGTCGGGGGCCAACGTCCTGACTTTC	CASSLKSGANVLTF
NA	TRBV12-3/TRBV12-4	TRBJ2-7	14	NA	TGTGCCAGCAGTTTAAAGGGTGGATCCTACGAGCAGTACTTC	CASSLKGGSYEQYF
NA	TRBV3-1	TRBJ2-5	11	NA	TGTGCCAGCAGCCAAGATGGGACCCAGTACTTC	CASSQDGTQYF
TRBD2	TRBV19	TRBJ2-5	15	NA	TGTGCCAGTAGTATAGGCGTAGCGGGACAAGAGACCCAGTACTTC	CASSIGVAGQETQYF